These 24 T cell receptor beta chains were all obtained from the same sample, sequenced in a study of response to subunit inactivated influenza vaccine. TCRdb re-called the RT-PCR reads with MiXCR, one entry per CDR3 protein. The top ten hold 2.5% to 3% of the sample, which has 500,000 to 550,000 distinct CDR3 sequences, under 25% seen once. These data also featured in a second study, about T cells expressing NK-cell markers. Per that paper: The authors made TCR beta cDNA libraries by 5'RACE template switching. This switching added a universal primer site and UMIs.

Material: CD4+ T cells sorted from PBMCs, obtained roughly 13 days after vaccination. The receptor set was obtained from a middle-aged man who received an inactivated influenza vaccine.

The chain links TRBV6-1 to TRBJ1-1; D possibly corresponds to TRBD1 (6 bases). The V gene lost 5 bases and the J gene lost 5 bases, with 15 bases spanning the gap. CDR1 is MNHNS, CDR2 SASEGT, per germline. The CDR3 contains 14 residues. CDR3 sequence (DNA): TGTGCCAGCAGTCCGATGACAGGAGTAACTGAAGCTTTCTTT. Translated, it gives CASSPMTGVTEAFF.

The rearrangement joins TRBV5-6 to TRBJ2-2; D is uncertain. This CDR3 has 15 residues. Germline V lookup: CDR1 SGHDT, CDR2 YYEEEE. Trimming cost V 0 bases and J 2 bases, with 8 bases left between them. The CDR3 protein is CASSLVSFNTGELFF. The CDR3 nucleotides read TGTGCCAGCAGCTTGGTATCCTTCAACACCGGGGAGCTGTTTTTT.

The chain carries TRBV12-3 or TRBV12-4 and TRBJ1-4; no definite D call. The CDR3 has 14 amino acids. V was cut by 3 bases and J by 9 bases, with 14 bases left in between. Written as DNA, the CDR3 is TGTGCCAGCAGTTTCCTCCCTCCGGATAAAAAACTGTTTTTT. Amino acid sequence: CASSFLPPDKKLFF.

This clonotype was detected ten times or more. The rearrangement links TRBV4-3 to TRBJ2-1, with a weak D call TRBD2 (6 bases). From germline, CDR1 is LGHNA and CDR2 YSLEER. This CDR3 spans 16 amino acids. Between the trimmed V and J ends, which lost 0 bases and 0 bases, there was a span of 9 bases. The CDR3 DNA reads TGCGCCAGCAGCCAAGATGGGGGGATCTCCTACAATGAGCAGTTCTTC. This gives the protein CASSQDGGISYNEQFF.

This clonotype was detected only a few times. The gene calls are TRBV9 and TRBJ2-7; D is undetermined. CDR1 and CDR2 from the germline V gene are SGDLS and YYNGEE. The CDR3 has 14 residues. V dropped 0 bases and J dropped 0 bases, with 7 bases sitting between them. The CDR3 here is CASSVDPGSYEQYF. The CDR3, as DNA: TGTGCCAGCAGCGTAGATCCAGGCTCCTACGAGCAGTACTTC.

The V gene is TRBV20-1, the J gene TRBJ2-5, with D hard to call. The CDR3 consists of 11 residues. Germline lookup yields CDR1 DFQATT and CDR2 SNEGSKA (reference sequence). CDR3 in amino acids: CSAKQSETQYF. The CDR3 nucleotides read TGCAGCGCCAAGCAATCAGAGACCCAGTACTTC.

This clonotype was found a few times. The V gene is TRBV6-5, the J gene TRBJ2-3; 7 positions match TRBD2. Looked up from germline, CDR1 is MNHEY and CDR2 is SVGAGI. The CDR3 has 16 residues. V lost 4 bases, J lost 1 base, and 8 bases stayed unmatched. The chain's CDR3 is CASSSSGWGGTDTQYF. The CDR3 DNA sequence: TGTGCCAGCAGTTCTAGCGGTTGGGGCGGCACAGATACGCAGTATTTT.

The J gene is TRBJ2-2, the V gene TRBV6-5, with D unclear. Germline values: CDR1 MNHEY, CDR2 SVGAGI. V lost 0 bases and J lost 2, with 13 bases in between. CDR3 length: 17 amino acids. The CDR3 loop is CASSYSLAAANTGELFF. CDR3 nucleotide sequence: TGTGCCAGCAGTTACTCTCTGGCGGCAGCCAACACCGGGGAGCTGTTTTTT.

This clonotype came up a few times. The chain uses TRBV7-2 and TRBJ1-2; 8 bases fit TRBD1. V shed 7 bases, J shed 7 bases, and the junction held 11 bases outside the gene matches. The CDR3 loop spans 14 amino acids. Germline CDR1 SGHTA, CDR2 FQGNSA. The CDR3 is CASTKRQGAGGYTF. The CDR3, as DNA: TGTGCCAGCACCAAACGGCAGGGGGCGGGTGGCTACACCTTC.

This clonotype was found a few times. V is TRBV30 and J is TRBJ2-1; the D gene is possibly TRBD2 (6 bases). V was clipped by 0 bases and J by 8 bases, with 17 bases between them. The CDR3 totals 15 residues. Looked up from germline, CDR1 is GTSNPN and CDR2 is SVGIG (reference sequence). The CDR3 loop reads CAWSVLGRGSDEQFF. CDR3 DNA: TGTGCCTGGAGTGTACTCGGACGGGGGAGCGATGAGCAGTTCTTC.

This clonotype was seen a few times. The genes are TRBV20-1 and TRBJ2-2; perhaps TRBD2 as D (5 bases). CDR3 length equals 14 residues. CDR1 and CDR2 (germline): DFQATT, SNEGSKA (reference sequence). Trimming left V 0 bases short and J 6 bases short, with 11 bases between. In DNA form, the CDR3 reads TGCAGTGCTAGAGATACTAGAGATCCCGGGGAGCTGTTTTTT. Its translation: CSARDTRDPGELFF.

This clonotype showed up just a few times. The chain joins TRBV7-8 to TRBJ2-7, with 7 bases fitting TRBD2. The CDR3 runs 14 residues. Germline lookup yields CDR1 SGHVS and CDR2 FQNEAQ. Trimming cost V 2 bases and J 5 bases; bases outside gene matches: 6. CDR3 coding DNA: TGTGCCAGCAGCTTATCGCGGGGGTCTCACGAGCAGTACTTC. Protein product: CASSLSRGSHEQYF.

This clonotype showed up just a few times. The V gene is TRBV5-6, the J gene TRBJ1-2, with 9 bases that match TRBD1. In germline, CDR1 is SGHDT, CDR2 YYEEEE. The CDR3 runs to 14 residues. Trimming took 3 bases from V and 7 from J; bases not matched to a gene: 7. Written as DNA, the CDR3 is TGTGCCAGCAGCTCACAGGGGGCAATCGGTGGCTACACCTTC. Encoded protein: CASSSQGAIGGYTF.

The rearrangement links TRBV29-1 to TRBJ1-1; D may be TRBD1 (6 bases). This CDR3 contains 14 residues. Germline values: CDR1 SQVTM, CDR2 ANQGSEA. V lost 7 bases and J lost 4, with 19 bases in between. Here the CDR3 DNA reads TGCAGCGCCCCTCCCCAGGGGTCATTCACTGAAGCTTTCTTT. Encoded protein: CSAPPQGSFTEAFF.

This clonotype was seen only a few times. V and J are TRBV10-3 and TRBJ2-5, with D perhaps assigned TRBD1 or TRBD2 (5 bases each). Trimming cost V 2 bases and J 0 bases, with 19 bases left between them. From germline, CDR1 is ENHRY and CDR2 SYGVKD. The CDR3 covers 18 residues. CDR3 in amino acids: CAISEGKVRDEYQETQYF. The CDR3, as DNA: TGTGCCATCAGTGAGGGAAAGGTCCGGGACGAATACCAAGAGACCCAGTACTTC.

This chain links TRBV12-3 or TRBV12-4 with TRBJ1-5; possibly TRBD1 for D (6 bases). Trimming removed 6 bases at V and 6 bases at J, with 12 bases between. There are 13 residues in the CDR3. Written as DNA, the CDR3 is TGTGCCAGCAGCCAACAGGGACCTCAGCCCCAGCATTTT. Translation: CASSQQGPQPQHF.

The chain has TRBV5-1 and TRBJ1-1; possible D gene TRBD1, 5 bases. The CDR3 covers 15 residues. Germline CDR1 and CDR2: SGHRS and YFSETQ. V was cut by 2 bases and J by 4 bases, with 15 bases left in between. Here the CDR3 reads CASSFSPGTTTEAFF. In DNA, the CDR3 is TGCGCCAGCAGCTTTTCCCCGGGGACCACCACTGAAGCTTTCTTT.

J is TRBJ1-1 and V is TRBV12-3 or TRBV12-4; D is uncertain. V was trimmed by 7 bases and J by 1 base, leaving 10 bases between them. The CDR3 consists of 13 residues. The CDR3 loop reads CASTFERNTEAFF. The CDR3, as DNA: TGTGCCAGCACCTTTGAACGGAACACTGAAGCTTTCTTT.

The chain joins TRBV6-2 or TRBV6-3 to TRBJ1-5, with D uncertain. CDR3 length equals 21 residues. V gave up 0 bases and J gave up 0 bases, with 24 bases separating them. Per germline, CDR1 MNHEY and CDR2 SVGEGT. The CDR3 reads CASSYSNMGGSGGYSNQPQHF. CDR3 bases: TGTGCCAGCAGTTACTCGAACATGGGAGGGTCAGGAGGTTATAGCAATCAGCCCCAGCATTTT.

This chain joins TRBV12-3 or TRBV12-4 and TRBJ2-1, with 13 bases matching TRBD2. The junction had 8 bases not matched to a gene; V was cut back by 7 bases and J by 5 bases. The CDR3 is made up of 16 amino acids. CDR3 amino acids: CASTPGTSGINNEQFF. In DNA, the CDR3 is TGTGCCAGCACCCCCGGGACTAGCGGGATTAACAATGAGCAGTTCTTC.

This chain joins TRBV28 and TRBJ2-2, with 7 bases matching TRBD1. This CDR3 spans 15 amino acids. J was trimmed by 3 bases and V by 6 bases; bases with no gene match: 7. CDR1 is MDHEN, CDR2 SYDVKM, per germline. The CDR3 here is CASRQPGQYTGELFF. The CDR3, as DNA: TGTGCCAGCAGACAACCGGGACAGTACACCGGGGAGCTGTTTTTT.

This clonotype came up many times. This chain joins TRBV20-1 and TRBJ2-3, with 13 bases fitting TRBD2. Germline values: CDR1 DFQATT, CDR2 SNEGSKA (reference sequence). CDR3 length: 16 residues. The V gene end was trimmed by 6 bases and the J gene end by 1 base; junction bases not matched to a gene: 7. DNA for the CDR3: TGCAGTGCCTCCCGGACTAGCGGGGGCCGCACAGATACGCAGTATTTT. Protein: CSASRTSGGRTDTQYF.

This clonotype has just a few counts. The chain is built from TRBV6-1 and TRBJ1-5, with D unclear. Germline values: CDR1 MNHNS, CDR2 SASEGT. V lost 7 bases and J lost 7, with 17 bases in between. The CDR3 is made up of 14 amino acids. The CDR3 reads CASTPLVGVQPQHF. The CDR3 DNA sequence: TGTGCCAGCACCCCCCTCGTCGGGGTGCAGCCCCAGCATTTT.

This clonotype was detected ten times or more. J is TRBJ2-1 and V is TRBV12-3 or TRBV12-4; 10 bases map to TRBD2. The CDR3 consists of 15 residues. Trimming cost V 5 bases and J 8 bases; bases outside gene matches: 9. CDR3 protein: CASSGGTSGTYEQFF. CDR3 nucleotides: TGTGCCAGCAGTGGGGGAACTAGCGGGACATATGAGCAGTTCTTC.